This T cell receptor (beta chain) was identified during a study of T cell responses to AZD1222 COVID-19 vaccine. This CDR3 is 16 amino acids long. Trimming left V 6 bases short and J 2 bases short, with 17 bases between. The germline V gene encodes CDR1 SGHAT and CDR2 FQNNGV. Clones were sequenced by immunoSEQ multiplex PCR, and TCRdb holds only the in-frame ones, with some missing. The sample contains about 130,000 clones, approximately 84% of which appear only once. The source of this sequence is an adult in good health. The genes are TRBV11-2 and TRBJ1-3; D uncertain. This specimen was peripheral blood, taken on day 0 of AZD1222 vaccination. This chain's CDR3 is CASRVDVTVPGNTIYF. The CDR3 DNA sequence: TGTGCCAGCAGGGTGGACGTGACGGTTCCTGGAAACACCATATATTTT.